The present T cell receptor beta chain was sequenced within a study of regulatory T cells in long-lasting Graves disease. This clonotype was found many times. The antigen remains undetermined. As to time point: newly diagnosed GD, antithyroid drugs for less than 3 months. PBMCs provided the RNA from which the TCR library was made. Graves' disease diagnosis was established per American Thyroid Association guidelines. Roughly 9.2 milliliters of peripheral blood were drawn into EDTA tubes. Study-level results: Thyroid tissue was not sampled; only peripheral blood was. It was in persistent disease that TRBV28, TRBJ1-2 and TRBJ2-5 were favored.

To make TCR beta libraries, researchers used iRepertoire HTBI primers and Arm-PCR of CDR3 regions. One entry per CDR3 protein results from TCRdb running MiXCR on the multiplex PCR reads. The profile shows 240,000 or so distinct CDR3 sequences, 20% of them singletons. CDR1 and CDR2 from the germline V gene are SGHTA and FQGTGA. With 0 bases clipped from V and 4 bases from J, the junction kept 3 bases outside the gene matches. CDR3 length: 15 residues. The rearrangement links TRBV7-3 to TRBJ2-5; 9 bases align to TRBD2. Source: peripheral blood mononuclear cells (PBMCs), taken at new diagnosis, from a patient treated with antithyroid drugs. This sequence originates from a female donor with Graves disease. In DNA, the CDR3 is TGTGCCAGCAGCTTAACTCCGGGACTAGCAGAGACCCAGTACTTC. Its translation is CASSLTPGLAETQYF.